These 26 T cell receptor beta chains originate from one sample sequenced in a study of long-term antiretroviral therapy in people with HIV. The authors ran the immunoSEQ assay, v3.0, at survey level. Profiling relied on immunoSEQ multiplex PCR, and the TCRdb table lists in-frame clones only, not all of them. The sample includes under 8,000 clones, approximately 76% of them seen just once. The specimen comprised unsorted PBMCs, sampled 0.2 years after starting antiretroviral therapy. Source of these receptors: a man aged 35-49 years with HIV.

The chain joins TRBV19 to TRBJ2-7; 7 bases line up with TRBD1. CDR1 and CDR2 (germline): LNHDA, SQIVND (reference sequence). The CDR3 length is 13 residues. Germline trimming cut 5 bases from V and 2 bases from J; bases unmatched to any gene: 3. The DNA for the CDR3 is TGTGCCAGTAGTCCGGGACAGACCTACGAGCAGTACTTC. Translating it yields CASSPGQTYEQYF.

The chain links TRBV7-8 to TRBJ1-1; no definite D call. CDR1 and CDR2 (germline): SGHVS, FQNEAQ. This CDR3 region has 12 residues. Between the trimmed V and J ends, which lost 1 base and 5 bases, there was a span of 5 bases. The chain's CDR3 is CASSLGATEAFF. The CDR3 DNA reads TGTGCCAGCAGCTTAGGGGCGACTGAAGCTTTCTTT.

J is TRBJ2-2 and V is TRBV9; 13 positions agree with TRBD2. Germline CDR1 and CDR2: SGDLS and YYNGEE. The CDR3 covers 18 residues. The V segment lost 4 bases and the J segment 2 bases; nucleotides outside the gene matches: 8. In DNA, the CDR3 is TGTGCCAGCAGCACCCGGACTAGCGGGGGCCCAAACACCGGGGAGCTGTTTTTT. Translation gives CASSTRTSGGPNTGELFF.

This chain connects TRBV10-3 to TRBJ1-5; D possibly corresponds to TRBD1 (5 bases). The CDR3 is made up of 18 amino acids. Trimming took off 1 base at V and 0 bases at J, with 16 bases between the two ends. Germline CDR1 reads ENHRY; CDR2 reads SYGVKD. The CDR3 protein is CAISEYSTEVYSNQPQHF. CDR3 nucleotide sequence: TGTGCCATCAGTGAGTATTCGACAGAAGTCTATAGCAATCAGCCCCAGCATTTT.

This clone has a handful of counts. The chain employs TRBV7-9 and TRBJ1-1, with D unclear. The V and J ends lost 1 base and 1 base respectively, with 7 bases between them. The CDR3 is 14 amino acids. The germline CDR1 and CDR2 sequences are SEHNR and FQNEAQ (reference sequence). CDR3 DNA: TGTGCCAGCAGCTTAGAACAGTCGAACACTGAAGCTTTCTTT. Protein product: CASSLEQSNTEAFF.

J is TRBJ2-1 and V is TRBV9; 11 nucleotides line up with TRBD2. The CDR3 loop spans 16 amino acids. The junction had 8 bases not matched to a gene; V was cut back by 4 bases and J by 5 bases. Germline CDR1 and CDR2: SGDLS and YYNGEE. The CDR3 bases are TGTGCCAGCAGCCTTAGCGGGGGGGCCCTTCACAATGAGCAGTTCTTC. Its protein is CASSLSGGALHNEQFF.

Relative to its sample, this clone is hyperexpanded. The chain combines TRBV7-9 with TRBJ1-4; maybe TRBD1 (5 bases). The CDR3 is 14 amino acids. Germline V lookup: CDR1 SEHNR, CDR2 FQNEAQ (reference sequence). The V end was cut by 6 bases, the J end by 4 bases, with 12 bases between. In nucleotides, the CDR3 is TGTGCCAGCAGGGGGCAGGGCGGTAATGAAAAACTGTTTTTT. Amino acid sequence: CASRGQGGNEKLFF.

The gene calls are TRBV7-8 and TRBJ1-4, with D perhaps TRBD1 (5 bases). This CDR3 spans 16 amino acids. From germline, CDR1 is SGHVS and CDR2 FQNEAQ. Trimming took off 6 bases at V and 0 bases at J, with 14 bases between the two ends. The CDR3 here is CASSFSRDATNEKLFF. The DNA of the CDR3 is TGTGCCAGCAGTTTTTCCAGGGATGCAACTAATGAAAAACTGTTTTTT.

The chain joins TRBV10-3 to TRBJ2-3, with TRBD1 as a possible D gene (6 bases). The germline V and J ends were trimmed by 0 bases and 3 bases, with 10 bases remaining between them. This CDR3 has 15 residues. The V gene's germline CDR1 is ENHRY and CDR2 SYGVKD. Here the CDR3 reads CAISESRTETDTQYF. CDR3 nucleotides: TGTGCCATCAGTGAGTCGAGGACAGAGACAGATACGCAGTATTTT.

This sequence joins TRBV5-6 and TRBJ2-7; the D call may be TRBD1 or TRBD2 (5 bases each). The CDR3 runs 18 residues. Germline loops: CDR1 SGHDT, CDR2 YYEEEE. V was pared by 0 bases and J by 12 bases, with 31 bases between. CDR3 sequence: CASSLDGGRSHPGQNRYF. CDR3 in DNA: TGTGCCAGCAGCTTGGATGGAGGACGGTCCCACCCTGGACAAAATCGGTACTTC. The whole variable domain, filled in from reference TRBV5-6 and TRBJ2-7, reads DAGVTQSPTHLIKTRGQQVTLRCSPKSGHDTVSWYQQALGQGPQFIFQYYEEEERQRGNFPDRFSGHQFPNYSSELNVNALLLGDSALYLCASSLDGGRSHPGQNRYFGPGTRLTVT.

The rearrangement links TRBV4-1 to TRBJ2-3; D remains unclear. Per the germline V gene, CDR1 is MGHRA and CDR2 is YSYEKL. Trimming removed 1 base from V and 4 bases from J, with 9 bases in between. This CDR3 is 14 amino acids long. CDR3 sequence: CASSQVEFADTQYF. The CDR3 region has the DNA TGCGCCAGCAGCCAAGTAGAGTTCGCAGATACGCAGTATTTT.

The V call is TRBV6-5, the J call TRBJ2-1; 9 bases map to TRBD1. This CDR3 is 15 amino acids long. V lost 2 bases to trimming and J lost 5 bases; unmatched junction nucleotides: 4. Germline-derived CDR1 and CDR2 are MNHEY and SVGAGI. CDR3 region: CASSYPDRGNNEQFF. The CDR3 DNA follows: TGTGCCAGCAGTTACCCGGACAGGGGTAACAATGAGCAGTTCTTC.

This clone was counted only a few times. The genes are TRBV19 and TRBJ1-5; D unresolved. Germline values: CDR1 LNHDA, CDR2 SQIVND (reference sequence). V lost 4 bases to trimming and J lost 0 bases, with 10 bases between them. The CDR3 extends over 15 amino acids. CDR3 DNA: TGTGCCAGTAGTAGGGCAGACAATAGCAATCAGCCCCAGCATTTT. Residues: CASSRADNSNQPQHF.

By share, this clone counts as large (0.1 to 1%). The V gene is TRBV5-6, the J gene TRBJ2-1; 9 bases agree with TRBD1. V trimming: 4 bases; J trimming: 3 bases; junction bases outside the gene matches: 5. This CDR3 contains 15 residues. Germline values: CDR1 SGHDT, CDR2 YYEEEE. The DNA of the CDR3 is TGTGCCAGCAGCCCGGGACAGGGAGGCTACAATGAGCAGTTCTTC. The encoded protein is CASSPGQGGYNEQFF.

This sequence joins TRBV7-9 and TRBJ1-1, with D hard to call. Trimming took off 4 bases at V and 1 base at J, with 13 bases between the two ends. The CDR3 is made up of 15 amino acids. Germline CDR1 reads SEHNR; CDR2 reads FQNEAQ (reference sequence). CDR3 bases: TGTGCCAGCAGCTCCCCCGGGAGCCCGAACACTGAAGCTTTCTTT. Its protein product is CASSSPGSPNTEAFF.

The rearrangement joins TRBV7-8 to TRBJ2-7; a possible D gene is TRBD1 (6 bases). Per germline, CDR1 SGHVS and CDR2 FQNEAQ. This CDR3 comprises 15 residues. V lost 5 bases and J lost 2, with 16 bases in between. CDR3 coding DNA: TGTGCCAGCAGCGACTACAGGGAGTTGACCTACGAGCAGTACTTC. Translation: CASSDYRELTYEQYF.

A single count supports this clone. The CDR3 loop is CASTWSFATNEKLFF. In DNA form, the CDR3 reads TGTGCCAGTACTTGGAGCTTTGCAACTAATGAAAAACTGTTTTTT. The gene calls are TRBV19 and TRBJ1-4; no clear D. V lost 7 bases to trimming and J lost 0 bases, with 12 bases between them. The germline V gene has CDR1 LNHDA and CDR2 SQIVND (reference sequence). This CDR3 region has 15 residues.

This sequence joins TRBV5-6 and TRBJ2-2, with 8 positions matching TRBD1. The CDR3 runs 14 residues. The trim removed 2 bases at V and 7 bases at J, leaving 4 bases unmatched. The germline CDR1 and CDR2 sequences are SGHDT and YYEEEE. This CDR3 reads CASSFGQGHGELFF. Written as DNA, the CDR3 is TGTGCCAGCAGCTTCGGACAGGGCCACGGGGAGCTGTTTTTT.

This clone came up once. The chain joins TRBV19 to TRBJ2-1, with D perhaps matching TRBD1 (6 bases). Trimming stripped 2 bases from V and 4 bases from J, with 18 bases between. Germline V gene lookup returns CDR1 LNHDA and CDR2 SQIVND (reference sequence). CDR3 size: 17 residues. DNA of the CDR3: TGTGCCAGTAGTATAAGTGGTGGGACAAACGCGTACAATGAGCAGTTCTTC. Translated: CASSISGGTNAYNEQFF.

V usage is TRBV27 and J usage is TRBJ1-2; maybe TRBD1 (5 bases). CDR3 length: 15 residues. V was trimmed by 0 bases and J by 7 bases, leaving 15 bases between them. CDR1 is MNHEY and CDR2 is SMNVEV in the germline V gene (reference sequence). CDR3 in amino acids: CASSLSSQGFSGYTF. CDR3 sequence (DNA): TGTGCCAGCAGTTTATCGAGTCAGGGTTTCAGTGGCTACACCTTC.

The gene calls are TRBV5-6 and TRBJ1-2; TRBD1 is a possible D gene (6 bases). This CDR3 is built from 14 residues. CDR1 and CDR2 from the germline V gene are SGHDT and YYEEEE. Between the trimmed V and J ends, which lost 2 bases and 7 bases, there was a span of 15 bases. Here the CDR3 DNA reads TGTGCCAGCAGCTTAATAGGAAGGACAGTTGGCTACACCTTC. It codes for CASSLIGRTVGYTF.

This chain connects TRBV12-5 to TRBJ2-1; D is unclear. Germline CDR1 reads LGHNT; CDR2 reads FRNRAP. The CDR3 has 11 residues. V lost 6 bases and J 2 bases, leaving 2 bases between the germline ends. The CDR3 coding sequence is TGTGCTAGTGGGCCCTACAATGAGCAGTTCTTC. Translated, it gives CASGPYNEQFF.

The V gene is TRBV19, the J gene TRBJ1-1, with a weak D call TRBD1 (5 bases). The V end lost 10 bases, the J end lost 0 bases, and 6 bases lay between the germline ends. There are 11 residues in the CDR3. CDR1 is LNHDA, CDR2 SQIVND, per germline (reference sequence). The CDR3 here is CATRVNTEAFF. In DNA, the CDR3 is TGTGCCACCAGGGTGAACACTGAAGCTTTCTTT.

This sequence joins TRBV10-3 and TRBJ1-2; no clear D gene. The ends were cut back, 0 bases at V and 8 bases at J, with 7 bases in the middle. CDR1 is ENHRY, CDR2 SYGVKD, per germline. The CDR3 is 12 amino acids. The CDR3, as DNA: TGTGCCATCAGTGAGTCTTTCGGGGGCTACACCTTC. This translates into CAISESFGGYTF.

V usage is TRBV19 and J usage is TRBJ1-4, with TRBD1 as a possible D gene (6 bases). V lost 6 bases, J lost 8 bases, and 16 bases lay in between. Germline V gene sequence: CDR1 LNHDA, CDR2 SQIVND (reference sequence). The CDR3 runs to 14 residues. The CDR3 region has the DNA TGTGCCAGTAGAGGAAGGGGGACGGCCGAAAAACTGTTTTTT. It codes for CASRGRGTAEKLFF.

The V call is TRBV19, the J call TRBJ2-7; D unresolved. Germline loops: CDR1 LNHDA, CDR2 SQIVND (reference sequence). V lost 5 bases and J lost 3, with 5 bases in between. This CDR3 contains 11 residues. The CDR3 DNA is TGTGCCAGTAGTGCCGACTACGAGCAGTACTTC. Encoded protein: CASSADYEQYF.